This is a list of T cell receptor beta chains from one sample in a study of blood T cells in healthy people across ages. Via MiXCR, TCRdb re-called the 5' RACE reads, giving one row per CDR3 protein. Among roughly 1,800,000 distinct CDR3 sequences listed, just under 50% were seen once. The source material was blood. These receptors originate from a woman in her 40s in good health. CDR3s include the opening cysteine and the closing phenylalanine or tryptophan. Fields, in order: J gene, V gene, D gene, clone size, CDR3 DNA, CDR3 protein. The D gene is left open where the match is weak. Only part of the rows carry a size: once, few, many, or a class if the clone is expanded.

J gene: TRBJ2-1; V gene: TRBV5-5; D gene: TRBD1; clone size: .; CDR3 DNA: TGTGTCAGCAGCCTAGGGACAGGCTCCTACAATGAGCAGTTCTTC; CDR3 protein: CVSSLGTGSYNEQFF
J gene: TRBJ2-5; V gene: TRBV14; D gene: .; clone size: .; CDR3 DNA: TGTGCCAGCAGCTTGGCTCTCGGTCGAACCCAGTACTTC; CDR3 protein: CASSLALGRTQYF
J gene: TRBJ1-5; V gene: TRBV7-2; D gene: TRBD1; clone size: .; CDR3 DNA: TGTGCCAGCAGCTCCTCGGTACCGGGACAGGGGGGATCTTGGCCCCAGCATTTT; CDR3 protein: CASSSSVPGQGGSWPQHF
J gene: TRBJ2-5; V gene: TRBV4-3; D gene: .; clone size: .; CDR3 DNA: TGCGCCAGCAACCAAGATATTAACGGGGAGACCCAGTACTTC; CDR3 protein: CASNQDINGETQYF
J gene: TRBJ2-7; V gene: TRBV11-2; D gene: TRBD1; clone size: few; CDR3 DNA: TGTGCCAGCAGCTTAGGATCGGGACAGCAACTCTACGAGCAGTACTTC; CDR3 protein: CASSLGSGQQLYEQYF
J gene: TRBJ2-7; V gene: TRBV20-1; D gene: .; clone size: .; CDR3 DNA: TGCAGTGTCAGAAGACAGGCTCGGTACGAGCAGTACTTC; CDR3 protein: CSVRRQARYEQYF
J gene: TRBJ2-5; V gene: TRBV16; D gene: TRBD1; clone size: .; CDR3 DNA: TGTGCCAGCAGCCAATCGGCTGGGACAGGGCCGAAGACCCAGTACTTC; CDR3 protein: CASSQSAGTGPKTQYF
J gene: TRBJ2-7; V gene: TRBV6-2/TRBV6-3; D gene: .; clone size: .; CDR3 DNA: TGTGCCAGCAAGGGGACCCTCTACGAGCAGTACTTC; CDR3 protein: CASKGTLYEQYF
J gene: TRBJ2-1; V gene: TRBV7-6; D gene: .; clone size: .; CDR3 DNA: TGTGCCAGCAGCTTAGCTGTCAGGGGAGATGAGCAGTTCTTC; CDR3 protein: CASSLAVRGDEQFF
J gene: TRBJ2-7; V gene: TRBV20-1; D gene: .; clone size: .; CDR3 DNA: TGCAGTGCTAGAGGGGGGACGGTGAGCTCCTACGAGCAGTACTTC; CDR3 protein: CSARGGTVSSYEQYF
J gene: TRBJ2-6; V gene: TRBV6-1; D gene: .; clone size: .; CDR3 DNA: TGTGCCAGCAGGCCCGTGTGCTCTGGGGCCAACGTCCTGACTTTC; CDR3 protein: CASRPVCSGANVLTF
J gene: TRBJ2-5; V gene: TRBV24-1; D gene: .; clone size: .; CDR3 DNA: TGTGCCACCAGCCAGGGGAATCAAGAGACCCAGTACTTC; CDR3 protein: CATSQGNQETQYF
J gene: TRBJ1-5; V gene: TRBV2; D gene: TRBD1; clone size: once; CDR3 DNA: TGTGCCAGCCAGATACAGGGGGCCGGCAATCAGCCCCAGCATTTT; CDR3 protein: CASQIQGAGNQPQHF
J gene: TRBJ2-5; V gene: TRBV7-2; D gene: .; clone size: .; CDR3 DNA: TGTGCCAGCAGCCGGGGAAGAGGGGGGGCCAACCAAGAGACCCAGTACTTC; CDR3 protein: CASSRGRGGANQETQYF
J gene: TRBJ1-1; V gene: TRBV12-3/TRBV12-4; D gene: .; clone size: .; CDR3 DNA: TGTGCCAGCAGTTTAGAGGGCATTGGCACTGAAGCTTTCTTT; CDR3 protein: CASSLEGIGTEAFF
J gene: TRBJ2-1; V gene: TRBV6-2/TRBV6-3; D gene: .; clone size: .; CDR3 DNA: TGTGCCAGCAGTTACTCCAGGGCTATCTACAATGAGCAGTTCTTC; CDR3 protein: CASSYSRAIYNEQFF
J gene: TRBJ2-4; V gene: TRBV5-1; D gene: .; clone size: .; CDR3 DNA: TGCGCCAGCAGCTGGAAGGATAGTCTAAACATTCAGTACTTC; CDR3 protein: CASSWKDSLNIQYF
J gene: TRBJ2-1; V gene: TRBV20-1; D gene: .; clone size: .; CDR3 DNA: TGCAGTGCCCAAGGTTTGTGGTCCTCCTACAATGAGCAGTTCTTC; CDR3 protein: CSAQGLWSSYNEQFF
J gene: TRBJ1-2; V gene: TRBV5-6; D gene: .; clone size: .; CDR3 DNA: TGTGCCAGCAGCTTTGTCTTGGACTCCGATGGCTACACCTTC; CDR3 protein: CASSFVLDSDGYTF
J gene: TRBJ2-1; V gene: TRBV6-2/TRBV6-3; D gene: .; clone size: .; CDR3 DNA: TGTGCCAGCAGTTGGATCTCGAATAAGCAGTTCTTC; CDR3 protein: CASSWISNKQFF
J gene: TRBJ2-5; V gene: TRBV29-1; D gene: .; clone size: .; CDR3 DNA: TGCAGCGTTGACCAGGGTCGGGAGACCCGGTACTTC; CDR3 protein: CSVDQGRETRYF
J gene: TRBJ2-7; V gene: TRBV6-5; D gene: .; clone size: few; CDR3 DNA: TGTGCCAGCAGTCCTGGGACCGGCAGTGGGGAGCAGTACTTC; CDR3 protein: CASSPGTGSGEQYF
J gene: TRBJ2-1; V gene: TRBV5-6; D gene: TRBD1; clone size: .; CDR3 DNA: TGTGCCAGCAGCGTACATCAGGGGGTTTACAATGAGCAGTTCTTC; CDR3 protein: CASSVHQGVYNEQFF
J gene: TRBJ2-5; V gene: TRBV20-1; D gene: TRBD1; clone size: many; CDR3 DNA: TGCAGTGCTAGAGGAGGGAGACAGGGGACCCAGTACTTC; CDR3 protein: CSARGGRQGTQYF
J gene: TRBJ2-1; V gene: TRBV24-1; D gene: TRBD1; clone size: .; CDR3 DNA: TGTGCCACCAGTGACCCGGGACAGCCCCTGTACAATGAGCAGTTCTTC; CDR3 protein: CATSDPGQPLYNEQFF
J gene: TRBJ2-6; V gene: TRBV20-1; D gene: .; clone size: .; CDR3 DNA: TGCAGTGCTAGACCCACCAGGGGATTCTCTGGGGCCAACGTCCTGACTTTC; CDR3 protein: CSARPTRGFSGANVLTF
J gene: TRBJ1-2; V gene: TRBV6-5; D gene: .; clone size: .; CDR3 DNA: TGTGCCAGCAGGTTTGGTTCTAACTATGGCTACACCTTC; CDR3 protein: CASRFGSNYGYTF
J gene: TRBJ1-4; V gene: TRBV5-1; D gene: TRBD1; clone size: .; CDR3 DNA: TGCGCCAGCAGCCGGGACAGGTCAACTAATGAAAAACTGTTTTTT; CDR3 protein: CASSRDRSTNEKLFF
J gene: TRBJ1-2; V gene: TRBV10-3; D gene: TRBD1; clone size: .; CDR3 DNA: TGTGCCATCAGTGAGTCGGGACAGGGGGCTAACTATGGCTACACCTTC; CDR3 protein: CAISESGQGANYGYTF
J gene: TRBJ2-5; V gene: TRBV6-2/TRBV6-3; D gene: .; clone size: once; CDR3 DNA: TGTGCCAGCAGTCAGACCCCAGAGACCCAGTACTTC; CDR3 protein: CASSQTPETQYF
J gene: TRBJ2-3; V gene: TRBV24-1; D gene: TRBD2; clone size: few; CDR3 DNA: TGTGCCACCAGTAGCAATAGCGGGGGCGTTACAGATACGCAGTATTTT; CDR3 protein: CATSSNSGGVTDTQYF
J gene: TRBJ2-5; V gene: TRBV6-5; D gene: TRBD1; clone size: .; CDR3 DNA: TGTGCCAGCACGCCCCCAGGGGGTTGGGTGACCCAGTACTTC; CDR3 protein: CASTPPGGWVTQYF
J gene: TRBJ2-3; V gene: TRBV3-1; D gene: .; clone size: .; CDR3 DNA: TGTGCCAGCAGCCAAGATAGTACAGGGAAAGGAGATACGCAGTATTTT; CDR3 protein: CASSQDSTGKGDTQYF
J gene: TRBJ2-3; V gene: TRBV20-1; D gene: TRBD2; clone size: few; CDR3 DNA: TGCAGTGCGCAGCCGCTAGCGGGCACGAACACAGATACGCAGTATTTT; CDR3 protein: CSAQPLAGTNTDTQYF
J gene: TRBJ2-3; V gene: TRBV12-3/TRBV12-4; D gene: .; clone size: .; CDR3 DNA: TGTGCCAGCAGCCGAGGGTTAGCCAGCACAGATACGCAGTATTTT; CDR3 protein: CASSRGLASTDTQYF
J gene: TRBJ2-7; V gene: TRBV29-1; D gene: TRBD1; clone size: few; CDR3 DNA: TGCAGCGTCCTTGCCGGGACAGGGACCTACGAGCAGTACTTC; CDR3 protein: CSVLAGTGTYEQYF
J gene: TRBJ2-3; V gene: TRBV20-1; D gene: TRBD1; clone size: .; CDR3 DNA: TGCAGTGCTAGGAGGACAGGGCCCACAGATACGCAGTATTTT; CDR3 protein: CSARRTGPTDTQYF
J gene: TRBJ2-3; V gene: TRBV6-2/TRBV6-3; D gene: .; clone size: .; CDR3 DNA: TGTGCCAGCAGTTACGGCACAACTAGCACAGATACGCAGTATTTT; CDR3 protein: CASSYGTTSTDTQYF
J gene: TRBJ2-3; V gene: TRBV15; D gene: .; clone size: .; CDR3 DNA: TGTGCCACCAGCAGAGATACGGGACGAATTGGTACGCAGTATTTT; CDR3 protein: CATSRDTGRIGTQYF
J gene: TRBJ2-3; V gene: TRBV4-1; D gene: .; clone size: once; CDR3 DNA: TGCGCCAGCAGCCGGGAAGGGCCTCCAGGAGATACGCAGTATTTT; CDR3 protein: CASSREGPPGDTQYF
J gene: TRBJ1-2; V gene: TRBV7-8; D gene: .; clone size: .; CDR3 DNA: TGTGCCAGCAGCTTAGCTCAAAGAGGGGAGCTTGGCTACACCTTC; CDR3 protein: CASSLAQRGELGYTF
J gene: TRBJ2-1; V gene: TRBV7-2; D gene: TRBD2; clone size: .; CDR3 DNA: TGTGCCAGCAGCTTAGGGGCCGGGGGGGATATCAATGAGCAGTTCTTC; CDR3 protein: CASSLGAGGDINEQFF
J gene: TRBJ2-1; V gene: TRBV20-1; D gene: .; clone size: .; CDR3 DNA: TGCAGTGCTAGTTCGGGCGCCAGTGAGCAGTTCTTC; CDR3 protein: CSASSGASEQFF
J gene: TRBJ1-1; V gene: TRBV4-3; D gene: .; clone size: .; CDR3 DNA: TGCGCCAGCAGCCCAGATACAGAGACCGGTAACACTGAAGCTTTCTTT; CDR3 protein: CASSPDTETGNTEAFF
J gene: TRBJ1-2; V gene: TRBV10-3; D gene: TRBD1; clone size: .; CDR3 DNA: TGTGCCATCAGTCCCGGGACAGGGACAATTTACTATGGCTACACCTTC; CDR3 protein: CAISPGTGTIYYGYTF
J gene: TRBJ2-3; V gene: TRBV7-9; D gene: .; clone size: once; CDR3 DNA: TGTGCCAGCAGCTCGAGAGCGGATGAGACAGATACGCAGTATTTT; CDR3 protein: CASSSRADETDTQYF
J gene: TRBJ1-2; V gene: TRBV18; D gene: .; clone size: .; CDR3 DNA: TGTGCCAGCTCACCACAGGGCCCGGAAAGTGGCTACACCTTC; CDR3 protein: CASSPQGPESGYTF
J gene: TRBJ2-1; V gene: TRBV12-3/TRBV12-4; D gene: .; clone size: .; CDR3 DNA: TGTGCCAGCAGCCGAATGGGGACTTCGAATGAGCAGTTCTTC; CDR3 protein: CASSRMGTSNEQFF
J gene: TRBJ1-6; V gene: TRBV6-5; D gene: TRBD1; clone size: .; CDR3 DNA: TGTGCCAGCAACGTCGGGACAGTTAATTCACCCCTCCACTTT; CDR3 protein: CASNVGTVNSPLHF
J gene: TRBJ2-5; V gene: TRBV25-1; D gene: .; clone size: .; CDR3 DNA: TGTGCCAGCAGGGTAAAAGGACCCCAGTACTTC; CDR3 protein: CASRVKGPQYF
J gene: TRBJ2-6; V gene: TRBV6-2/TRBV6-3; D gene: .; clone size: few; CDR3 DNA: TGTGCCAGCAGTCATGAGGTGGGTTTGGACCTACCTGGGGCCAACGTCCTGACTTTC; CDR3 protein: CASSHEVGLDLPGANVLTF
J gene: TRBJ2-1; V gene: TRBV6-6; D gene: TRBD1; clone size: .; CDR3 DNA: TGTGCCAGCAGTTATAAGACAGGGGGGTACAATGAGCAGTTCTTC; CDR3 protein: CASSYKTGGYNEQFF
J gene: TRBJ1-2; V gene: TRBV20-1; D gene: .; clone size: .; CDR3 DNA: TGCAGTGGACCGCACAGTACGATAAACTATGGCTACACCTTC; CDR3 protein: CSGPHSTINYGYTF
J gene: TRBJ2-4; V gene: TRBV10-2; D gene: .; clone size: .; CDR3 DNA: TGCGCCAGAGGACACCTTGCCAAAAACATTCAGTACTTC; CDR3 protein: CARGHLAKNIQYF
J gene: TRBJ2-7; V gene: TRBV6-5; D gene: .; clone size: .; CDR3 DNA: TGTGCCAGCAGTTACTCGAAAGGCGTCTCCTACGAGCAGTACTTC; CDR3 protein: CASSYSKGVSYEQYF
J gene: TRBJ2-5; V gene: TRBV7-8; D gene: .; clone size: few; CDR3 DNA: TGTGCCAGCAGCTTAGGGGGGGCGGGGGACCTTCAAGAGACCCAGTACTTC; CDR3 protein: CASSLGGAGDLQETQYF
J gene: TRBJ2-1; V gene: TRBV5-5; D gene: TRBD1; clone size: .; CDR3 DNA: TGTGCCAGCAGCTTGGAAATGTCCGGGACAGGGTACAATGAGCAGTTCTTC; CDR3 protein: CASSLEMSGTGYNEQFF
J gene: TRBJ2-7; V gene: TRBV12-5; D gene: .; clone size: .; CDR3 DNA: TGTGCTAGTGGCGGGGGGCCAGGTGAGCAGTACTTC; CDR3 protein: CASGGGPGEQYF